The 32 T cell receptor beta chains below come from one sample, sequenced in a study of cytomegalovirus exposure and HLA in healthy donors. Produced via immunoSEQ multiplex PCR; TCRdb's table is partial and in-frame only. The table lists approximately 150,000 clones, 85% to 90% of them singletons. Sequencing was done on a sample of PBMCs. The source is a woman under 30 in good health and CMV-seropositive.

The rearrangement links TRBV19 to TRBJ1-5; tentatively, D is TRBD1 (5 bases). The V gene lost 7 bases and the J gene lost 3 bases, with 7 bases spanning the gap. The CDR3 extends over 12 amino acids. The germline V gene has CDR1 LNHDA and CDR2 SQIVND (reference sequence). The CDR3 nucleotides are TGTGCCAGTAACAGGTTCAATCAGCCCCAGCATTTT. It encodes CASNRFNQPQHF.

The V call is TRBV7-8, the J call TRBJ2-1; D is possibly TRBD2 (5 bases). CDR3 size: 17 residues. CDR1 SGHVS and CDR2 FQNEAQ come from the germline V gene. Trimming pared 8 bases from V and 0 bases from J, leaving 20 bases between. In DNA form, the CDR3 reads TGTGCCAGCCGCCCACGGAGGCAGGCAGTCTCCTACAATGAGCAGTTCTTC. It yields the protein CASRPRRQAVSYNEQFF.

CDR3 bases: TGTGCCAGCAGCACCGGGGTAGCGGGAGCGGAGACCCAGTACTTC. Protein product: CASSTGVAGAETQYF. The chain couples TRBV7-9 to TRBJ2-5; 9 bases map to TRBD2. The CDR3 totals 15 residues. V lost 5 bases and J lost 5; bases outside the gene matches: 9. Germline V lookup: CDR1 SEHNR, CDR2 FQNEAQ (reference sequence).

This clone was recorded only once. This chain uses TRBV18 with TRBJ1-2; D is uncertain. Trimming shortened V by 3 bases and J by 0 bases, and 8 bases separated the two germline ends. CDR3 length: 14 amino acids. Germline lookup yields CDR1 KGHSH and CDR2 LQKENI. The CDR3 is CASSPYSTNYGYTF. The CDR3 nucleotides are TGTGCCAGCTCACCTTATTCTACTAACTATGGCTACACCTTC.

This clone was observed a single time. In nucleotides, the CDR3 is TGTGCCACCCTTGGGACAGGGGGCTTAGGTGAGCAGTTCTTC. This encodes CATLGTGGLGEQFF. The rearrangement links TRBV10-3 to TRBJ2-1; 12 bases fit TRBD1. CDR3 length: 14 amino acids. Germline assignment: CDR1 ENHRY and CDR2 SYGVKD. Trimming at V came to 10 bases and at J to 9 bases, leaving 10 bases not matched to a gene.

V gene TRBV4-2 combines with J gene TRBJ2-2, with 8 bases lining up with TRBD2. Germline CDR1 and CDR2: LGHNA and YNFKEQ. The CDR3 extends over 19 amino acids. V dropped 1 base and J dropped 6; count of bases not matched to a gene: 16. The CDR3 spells CASSQGSSGGRISAGELFF. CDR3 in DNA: TGTGCCAGCAGCCAAGGATCCTCGGGGGGGAGAATATCAGCCGGGGAGCTGTTTTTT.

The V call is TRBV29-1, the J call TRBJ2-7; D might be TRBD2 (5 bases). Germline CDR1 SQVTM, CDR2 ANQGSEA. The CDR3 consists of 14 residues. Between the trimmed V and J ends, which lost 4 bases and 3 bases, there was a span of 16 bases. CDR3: CSVVGLASSYEQYF. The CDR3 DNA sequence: TGCAGCGTTGTGGGTCTGGCTAGCAGCTACGAGCAGTACTTC.

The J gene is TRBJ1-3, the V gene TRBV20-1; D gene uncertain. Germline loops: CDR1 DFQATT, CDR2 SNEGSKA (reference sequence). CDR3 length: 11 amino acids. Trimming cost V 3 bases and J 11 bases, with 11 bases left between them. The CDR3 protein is CSARTLMAIYF. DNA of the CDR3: TGCAGTGCTAGGACTCTCATGGCCATATATTTT.

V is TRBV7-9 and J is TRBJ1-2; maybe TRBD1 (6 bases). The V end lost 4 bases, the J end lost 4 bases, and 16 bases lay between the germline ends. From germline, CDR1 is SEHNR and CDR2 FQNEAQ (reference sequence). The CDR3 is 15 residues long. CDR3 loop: CASSSDGGQIYGYTF. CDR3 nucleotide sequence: TGTGCCAGCAGCTCCGACGGGGGGCAGATCTATGGCTACACCTTC.

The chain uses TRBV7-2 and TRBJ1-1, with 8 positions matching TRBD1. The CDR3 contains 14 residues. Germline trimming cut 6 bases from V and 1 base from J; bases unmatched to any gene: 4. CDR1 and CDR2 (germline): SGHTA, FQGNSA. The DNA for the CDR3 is TGTGCCAGCAGAAAGACAGGGGCGAACACTGAAGCTTTCTTT. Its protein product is CASRKTGANTEAFF.

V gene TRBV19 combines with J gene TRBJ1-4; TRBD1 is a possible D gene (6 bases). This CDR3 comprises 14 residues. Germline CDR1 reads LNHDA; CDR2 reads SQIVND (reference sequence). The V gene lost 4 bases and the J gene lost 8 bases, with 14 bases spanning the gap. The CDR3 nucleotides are TGTGCCAGTAGTAATAGCAGGGGTGGGGAAAAACTGTTTTTT. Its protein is CASSNSRGGEKLFF.

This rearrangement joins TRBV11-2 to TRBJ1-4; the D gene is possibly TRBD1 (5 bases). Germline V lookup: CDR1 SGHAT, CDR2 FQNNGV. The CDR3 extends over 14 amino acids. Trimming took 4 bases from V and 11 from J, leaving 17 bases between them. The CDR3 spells CASSSFRADNKLFF. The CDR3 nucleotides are TGTGCCAGCAGCTCATTCAGGGCCGATAATAAACTGTTTTTT.

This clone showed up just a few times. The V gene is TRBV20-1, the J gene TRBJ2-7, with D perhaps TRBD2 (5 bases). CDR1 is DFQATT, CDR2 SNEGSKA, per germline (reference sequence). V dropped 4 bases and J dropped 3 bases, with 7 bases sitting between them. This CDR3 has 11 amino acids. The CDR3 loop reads CSANGGYEQYF. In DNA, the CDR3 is TGCAGTGCTAATGGAGGCTACGAGCAGTACTTC.

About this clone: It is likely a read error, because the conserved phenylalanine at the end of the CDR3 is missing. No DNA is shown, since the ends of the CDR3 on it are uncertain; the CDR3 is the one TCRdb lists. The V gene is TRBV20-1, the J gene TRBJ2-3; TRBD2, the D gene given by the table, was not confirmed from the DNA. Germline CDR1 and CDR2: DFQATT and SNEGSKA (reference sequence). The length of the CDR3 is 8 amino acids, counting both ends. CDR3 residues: CSAREGGD.

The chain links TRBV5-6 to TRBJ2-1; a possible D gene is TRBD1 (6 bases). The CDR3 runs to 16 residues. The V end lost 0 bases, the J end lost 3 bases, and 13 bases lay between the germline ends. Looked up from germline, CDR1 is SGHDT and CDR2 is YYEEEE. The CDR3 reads CASSLAAGVGYNEQFF. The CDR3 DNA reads TGTGCCAGCAGCTTGGCGGCAGGGGTGGGCTACAATGAGCAGTTCTTC.

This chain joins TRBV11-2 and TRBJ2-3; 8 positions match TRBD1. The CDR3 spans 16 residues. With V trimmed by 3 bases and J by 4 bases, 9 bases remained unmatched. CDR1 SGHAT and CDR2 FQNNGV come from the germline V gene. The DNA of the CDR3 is TGTGCCAGCAGCTTTTTCAGGGGGCCTAGGGCAGATACGCAGTATTTT. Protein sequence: CASSFFRGPRADTQYF.

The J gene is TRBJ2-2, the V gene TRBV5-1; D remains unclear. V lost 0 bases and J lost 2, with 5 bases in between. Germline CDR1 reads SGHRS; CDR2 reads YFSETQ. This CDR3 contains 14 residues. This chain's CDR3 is CASSLVTNTGELFF. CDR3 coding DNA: TGCGCCAGCAGCTTGGTGACAAACACCGGGGAGCTGTTTTTT.

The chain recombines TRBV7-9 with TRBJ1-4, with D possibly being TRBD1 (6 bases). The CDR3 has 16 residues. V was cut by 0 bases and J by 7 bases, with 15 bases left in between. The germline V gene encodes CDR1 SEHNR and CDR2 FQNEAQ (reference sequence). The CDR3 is CASSLALTGSGEKLFF. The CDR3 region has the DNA TGTGCCAGCAGCTTAGCCTTAACAGGGTCCGGTGAAAAACTGTTTTTT.

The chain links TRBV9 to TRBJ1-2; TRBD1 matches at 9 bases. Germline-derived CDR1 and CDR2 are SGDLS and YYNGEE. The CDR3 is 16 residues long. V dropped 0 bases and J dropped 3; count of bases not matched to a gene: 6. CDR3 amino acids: CASSVGVGQGDYGYTF. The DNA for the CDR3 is TGTGCCAGCAGCGTAGGCGTGGGACAGGGAGACTATGGCTACACCTTC.

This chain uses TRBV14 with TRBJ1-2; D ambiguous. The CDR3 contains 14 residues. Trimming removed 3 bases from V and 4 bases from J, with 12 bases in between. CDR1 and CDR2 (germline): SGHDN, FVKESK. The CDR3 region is CASSQGGSPYGYTF. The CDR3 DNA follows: TGTGCCAGCAGCCAGGGAGGGAGTCCCTATGGCTACACCTTC. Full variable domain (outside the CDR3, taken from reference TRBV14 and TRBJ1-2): EAGVTQFPSHSVIEKGQTVTLRCDPISGHDNLYWYRRVMGKEIKFLLHFVKESKQDESGMPNNRFLAERTGGTYSTLKVQPAELEDSGVYFCASSQGGSPYGYTFGSGTRLTVV.

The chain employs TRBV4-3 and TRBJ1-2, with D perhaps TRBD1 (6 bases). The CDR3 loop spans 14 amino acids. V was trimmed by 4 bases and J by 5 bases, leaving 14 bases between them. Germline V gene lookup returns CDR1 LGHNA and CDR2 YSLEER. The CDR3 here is CASSPGTNGYGYTF. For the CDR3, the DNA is TGCGCCAGCAGCCCAGGGACAAATGGGTATGGCTACACCTTC.

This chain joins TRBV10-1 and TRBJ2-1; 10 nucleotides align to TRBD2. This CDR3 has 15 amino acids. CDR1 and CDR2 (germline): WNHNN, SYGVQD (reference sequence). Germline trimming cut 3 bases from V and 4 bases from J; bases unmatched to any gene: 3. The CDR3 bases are TGCGCCAGCAGTGACCAACTAGCGGGGTACAATGAGCAGTTCTTC. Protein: CASSDQLAGYNEQFF.

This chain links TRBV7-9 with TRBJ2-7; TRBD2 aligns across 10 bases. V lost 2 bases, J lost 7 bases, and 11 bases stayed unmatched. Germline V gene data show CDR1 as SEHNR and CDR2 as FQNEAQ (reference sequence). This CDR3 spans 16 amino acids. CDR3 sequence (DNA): TGTGCCAGCAGCTTACTAGCGGGAGTTAGGTCGAGTGAGCAGTACTTC. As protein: CASSLLAGVRSSEQYF.

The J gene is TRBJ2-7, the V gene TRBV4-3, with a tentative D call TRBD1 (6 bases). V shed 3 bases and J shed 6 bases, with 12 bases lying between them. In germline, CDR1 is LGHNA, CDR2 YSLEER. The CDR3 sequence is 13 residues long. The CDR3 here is CASSQTVGGEQYF. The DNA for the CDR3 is TGCGCCAGCAGCCAGACTGTAGGGGGCGAGCAGTACTTC.

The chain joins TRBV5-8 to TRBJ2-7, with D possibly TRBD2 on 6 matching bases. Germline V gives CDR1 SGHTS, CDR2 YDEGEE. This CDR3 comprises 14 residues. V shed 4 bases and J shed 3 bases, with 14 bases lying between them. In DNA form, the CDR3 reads TGTGCCAGCAGCGTAGGGAGCGGGCTCTACGAGCAGTACTTC. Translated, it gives CASSVGSGLYEQYF. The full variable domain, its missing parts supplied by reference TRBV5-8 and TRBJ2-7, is EAGVTQSPTHLIKTRGQQATLRCSPISGHTSVYWYQQALGLGLQFLLWYDEGEERNRGNFPPRFSGRQFPNYSSELNVNALELEDSALYLCASSVGSGLYEQYFGPGTRLTVT.

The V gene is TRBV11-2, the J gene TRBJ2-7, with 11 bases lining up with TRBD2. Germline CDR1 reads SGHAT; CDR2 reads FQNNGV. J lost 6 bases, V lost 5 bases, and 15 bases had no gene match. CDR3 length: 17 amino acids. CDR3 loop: CASSPSLLAGVGSEQYF. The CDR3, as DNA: TGTGCCAGCAGCCCCAGCCTACTAGCGGGAGTTGGTAGCGAGCAGTACTTC.

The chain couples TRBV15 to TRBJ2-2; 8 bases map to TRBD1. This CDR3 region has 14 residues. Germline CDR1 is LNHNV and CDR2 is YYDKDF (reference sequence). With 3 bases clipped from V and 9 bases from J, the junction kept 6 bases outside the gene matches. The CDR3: CATSSWTGLRELFF. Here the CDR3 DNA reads TGTGCCACCAGCAGTTGGACAGGGCTTAGGGAGCTGTTTTTT.

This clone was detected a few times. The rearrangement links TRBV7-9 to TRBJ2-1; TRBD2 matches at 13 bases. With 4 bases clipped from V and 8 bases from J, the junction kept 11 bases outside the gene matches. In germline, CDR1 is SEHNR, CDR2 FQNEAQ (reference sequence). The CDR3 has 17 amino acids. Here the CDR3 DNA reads TGTGCCAGCAGCTCCTTGACTAGCGGGAGGTCACGGGATGAGCAGTTCTTC. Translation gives CASSSLTSGRSRDEQFF.

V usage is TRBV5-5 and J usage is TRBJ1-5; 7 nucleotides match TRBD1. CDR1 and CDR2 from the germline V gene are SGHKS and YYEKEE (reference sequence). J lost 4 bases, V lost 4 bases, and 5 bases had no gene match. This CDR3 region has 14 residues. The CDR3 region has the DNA TGTGCCAGCAGCCCAGGGGGAGGTAATCAGCCCCAGCATTTT. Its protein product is CASSPGGGNQPQHF.

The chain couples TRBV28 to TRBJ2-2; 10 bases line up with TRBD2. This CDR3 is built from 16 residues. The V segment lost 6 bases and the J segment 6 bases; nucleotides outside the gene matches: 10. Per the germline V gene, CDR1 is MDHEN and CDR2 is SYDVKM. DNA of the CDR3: TGTGCCAGCAGCTCACAGGGACTAGCGTATTCCGGGGAGCTGTTTTTT. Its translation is CASSSQGLAYSGELFF.

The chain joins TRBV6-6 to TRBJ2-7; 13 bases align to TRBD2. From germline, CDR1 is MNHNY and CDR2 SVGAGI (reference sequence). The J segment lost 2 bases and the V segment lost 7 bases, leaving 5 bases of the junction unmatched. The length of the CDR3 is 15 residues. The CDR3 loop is CASTELAGGPYEQYF. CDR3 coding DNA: TGTGCCAGCACCGAACTAGCGGGAGGGCCCTACGAGCAGTACTTC.

In DNA form, the CDR3 reads TGCAGCGTTGTCAAATCCTACGAGCAGTACTTC. Its translation: CSVVKSYEQYF. This sequence joins TRBV29-1 and TRBJ2-7; D is undetermined. This CDR3 has 11 residues. Germline-derived CDR1 and CDR2 are SQVTM and ANQGSEA. V was shortened by 4 bases and J by 1 base, with 5 bases between the two germline ends.